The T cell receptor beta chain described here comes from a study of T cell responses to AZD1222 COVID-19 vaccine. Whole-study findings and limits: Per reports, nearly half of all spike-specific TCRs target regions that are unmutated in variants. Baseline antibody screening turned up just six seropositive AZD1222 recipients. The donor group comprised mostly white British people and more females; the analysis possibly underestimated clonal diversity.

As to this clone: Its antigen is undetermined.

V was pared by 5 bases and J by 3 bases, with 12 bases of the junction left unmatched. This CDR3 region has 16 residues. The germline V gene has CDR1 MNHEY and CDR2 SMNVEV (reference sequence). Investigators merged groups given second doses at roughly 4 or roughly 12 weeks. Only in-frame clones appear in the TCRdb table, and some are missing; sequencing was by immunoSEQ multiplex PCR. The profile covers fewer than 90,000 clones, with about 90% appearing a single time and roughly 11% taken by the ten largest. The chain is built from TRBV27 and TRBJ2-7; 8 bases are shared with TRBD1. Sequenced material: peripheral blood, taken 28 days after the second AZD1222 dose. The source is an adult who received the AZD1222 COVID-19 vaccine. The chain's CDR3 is CASSPTLGTGFYEQYF. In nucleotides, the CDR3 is TGTGCCAGCAGTCCGACTCTCGGGACAGGTTTCTACGAGCAGTACTTC.